A single sample is the source of the 31 T cell receptor beta chains below, sequenced in a study of blood T cell repertoires in COVID-19. Libraries were prepared by immunoSEQ multiplex PCR; TCRdb keeps only in-frame clonotypes and omits some of them. Here the sample spans about 380,000 clones, roughly 90% being singletons. The source material was peripheral blood. The receptors stem from a man in his forties or fifties with acute or convalescent COVID-19.

A remark on this clone: One end of the junction does not line up with germline, which may come from a read error. The CDR3: CASSLAGASYSEQFF. CDR3 coding DNA: TGTGCCAGCAGCTTAGCGGGAGCATCCTACAGTGAGCAGTTCTTC. V usage is TRBV6-5 and J usage is TRBJ2-1; 9 positions agree with TRBD2. Germline V gene sequence: CDR1 MNHEY, CDR2 SVGAGI. The CDR3 has 15 residues.

The rearrangement joins TRBV2 to TRBJ1-4, with TRBD1 as a possible D gene (5 bases). Germline CDR1 and CDR2: SNHLY and FYNNEI. V lost 7 bases and J 3 bases, leaving 12 bases between the germline ends. CDR3 size: 14 residues. CDR3 nucleotides: TGTGCCAGCATTCCCCGGGGGGCTAATGAAAAACTGTTTTTT. The encoded protein is CASIPRGANEKLFF.

The J gene is TRBJ2-1, the V gene TRBV5-6; D is possibly TRBD2 (6 bases). The V gene lost 4 bases and the J gene lost 8 bases, with 7 bases spanning the gap. CDR3 size: 11 residues. Germline CDR1 SGHDT, CDR2 YYEEEE. CDR3 coding DNA: TGTGCCAGCAGCAGGGACTATGAGCAGTTCTTC. As protein: CASSRDYEQFF.

The chain links TRBV28 to TRBJ1-2; TRBD1 is a possible D gene (6 bases). Looked up from germline, CDR1 is MDHEN and CDR2 is SYDVKM. The V and J ends lost 6 bases and 5 bases respectively, with 13 bases between them. The CDR3 sequence is 13 residues long. The CDR3 sequence: CASRIGQIYGYTF. The CDR3 bases are TGTGCCAGCAGAATAGGACAGATATATGGCTACACCTTC.

The chain recombines TRBV19 with TRBJ2-3; D perhaps matches TRBD1 (6 bases). V dropped 5 bases and J dropped 2 bases, with 17 bases sitting between them. The CDR3 spans 16 residues. The V gene's germline CDR1 is LNHDA and CDR2 SQIVND (reference sequence). The CDR3 DNA reads TGTGCCAGTAGTTCGGGCAGGACAGAGTTCACAGATACGCAGTATTTT. As protein: CASSSGRTEFTDTQYF.

This sequence joins TRBV7-3 and TRBJ2-2; 10 bases are shared with TRBD1. The CDR3 extends over 16 amino acids. Germline assignment: CDR1 SGHTA and CDR2 FQGTGA. The V segment lost 2 bases and the J segment 3 bases; nucleotides outside the gene matches: 3. The CDR3: CASSLRQGADTGELFF. In DNA form, the CDR3 reads TGTGCCAGCAGCTTACGACAGGGGGCGGACACCGGGGAGCTGTTTTTT.

The chain carries TRBV19 and TRBJ2-7; D unresolved. This CDR3 spans 14 amino acids. V lost 4 bases and J lost 1, with 11 bases in between. From germline, CDR1 is LNHDA and CDR2 SQIVND (reference sequence). The CDR3 sequence is CASSTGVGSYEQYF. The CDR3 DNA sequence: TGTGCCAGTAGTACGGGTGTCGGATCCTACGAGCAGTACTTC.

This chain connects TRBV9 to TRBJ1-5, with TRBD1 matching over 11 bases. The CDR3 loop spans 15 amino acids. V lost 0 bases, J lost 5 bases, and 1 base stayed unmatched. CDR1 and CDR2 (germline): SGDLS, YYNGEE. The chain's CDR3 is CASSVAGQGDQPQHF. CDR3 DNA sequence: TGTGCCAGCAGCGTAGCGGGACAGGGGGATCAGCCCCAGCATTTT.

This chain's CDR3 is CASSLVLDTGELFF. CDR3 nucleotide sequence: TGTGCCAGCAGCTTAGTCTTAGACACCGGGGAGCTGTTTTTT. The rearrangement uses TRBV5-8 and TRBJ2-2; D not certain. V lost 2 bases, J lost 3 bases, and 8 bases lay in between. The CDR3 totals 14 residues. CDR1 and CDR2 (germline): SGHTS, YDEGEE.

This chain uses TRBV5-5 with TRBJ1-4, with 11 bases identical to TRBD1. The CDR3 has 15 amino acids. Germline assignment: CDR1 SGHKS and CDR2 YYEKEE (reference sequence). Trimming removed 0 bases from V and 8 bases from J; junction bases left unmatched: 3. CDR3 bases: TGTGCCAGCAGCTTGGTGGGACAGGGGGGCGAAAAACTGTTTTTT. Its protein is CASSLVGQGGEKLFF.

The rearrangement joins TRBV28 to TRBJ2-7; 7 bases match TRBD1. Germline V CDR1 and CDR2: MDHEN, SYDVKM. The CDR3 loop spans 15 amino acids. The J segment lost 6 bases and the V segment lost 6 bases, leaving 14 bases of the junction unmatched. The CDR3 sequence: CASSPLPTGRTEQYF. CDR3 in DNA: TGTGCCAGCAGCCCCTTACCGACAGGGCGTACCGAGCAGTACTTC.

J is TRBJ1-5 and V is TRBV23-1; 12 bases align to TRBD1. TRBV23-1 is an open reading frame, and its role is uncertain. CDR3 length equals 18 residues. V was pared by 2 bases and J by 1 base, with 6 bases of the junction left unmatched. The CDR3 spells CASSQPRDRGPSNQPQHF. The CDR3 region has the DNA TGCGCCAGCAGTCAACCCCGGGACAGGGGGCCGAGCAATCAGCCCCAGCATTTT.

The chain is built from TRBV19 and TRBJ1-5; 7 bases agree with TRBD1. Germline V lookup: CDR1 LNHDA, CDR2 SQIVND (reference sequence). This CDR3 comprises 14 residues. V trimming: 2 bases; J trimming: 7 bases; junction bases outside the gene matches: 5. In nucleotides, the CDR3 is TGTGCCAGTAGTATATATCAGGGGGGACAGCCCCAGCATTTT. It codes for CASSIYQGGQPQHF.

The J gene is TRBJ1-2, the V gene TRBV9; the D is unclear. Deletions cut 4 bases from V and 1 base from J, with 11 bases between. The CDR3 contains 14 residues. CDR1 SGDLS and CDR2 YYNGEE come from the germline V gene. The CDR3 reads CASSPQEGNYGYTF. CDR3 DNA: TGTGCCAGCAGCCCCCAGGAAGGTAACTATGGCTACACCTTC.

This clone was seen a few times. Other nucleotide sequences from this sample produce the same CDR3. The chain links TRBV15 to TRBJ2-7, with no clear D. The CDR3 contains 14 residues. Germline loops: CDR1 LNHNV, CDR2 YYDKDF (reference sequence). With 1 base removed from V and 0 bases from J, the gap between germline ends came to 7 bases. CDR3 in amino acids: CATSRGGDSYEQYF. CDR3 sequence (DNA): TGTGCCACCAGCAGAGGTGGAGACTCCTACGAGCAGTACTTC.

The CDR3 region has the DNA TGCGCCAGCAGCGGAGGACAGGGTATGCTCATCGACTACAATGAGCAGTTCTTC. It encodes CASSGGQGMLIDYNEQFF. The J gene is TRBJ2-1, the V gene TRBV5-1, with 8 bases matching TRBD1. Germline assignment: CDR1 SGHRS and CDR2 YFSETQ. Unmatched junction bases numbered 15, after V lost 4 bases and J lost 3 bases. CDR3 length: 18 amino acids.

This chain links TRBV7-8 with TRBJ1-1, with a weak D call TRBD1 (5 bases). Germline lookup yields CDR1 SGHVS and CDR2 FQNEAQ. The CDR3 runs to 16 residues. V lost 5 bases and J lost 5, with 21 bases in between. The CDR3 coding sequence is TGTGCCAGCAGCCCCCGGTCGGGGGAAGGTATTACTGAAGCTTTCTTT. This translates into CASSPRSGEGITEAFF.

On this clone itself: One end of the junction fails to match germline, which may point to a read error. The rearrangement joins TRBV19 to TRBJ2-2; 7 nucleotides agree with TRBD1. Germline V gene lookup returns CDR1 LNHDA and CDR2 SQIVND (reference sequence). The CDR3 has 15 amino acids. CDR3 residues: CASGIRQGVPGELFF. The CDR3, as DNA: TGTGCCAGTGGTATCCGGCAGGGGGTCCCGGGGGAGCTGTTTTTT.

The genes are TRBV29-1 and TRBJ2-7, with D perhaps TRBD1 (8 bases). The length of the CDR3 is 14 residues. Germline V gene lookup returns CDR1 SQVTM and CDR2 ANQGSEA. Trimming removed 1 base from V and 4 bases from J, with 14 bases in between. The CDR3 is CSVEGTGGGYEQYF. The CDR3 DNA follows: TGCAGCGTTGAAGGTACAGGGGGAGGGTACGAGCAGTACTTC.

This chain connects TRBV28 to TRBJ1-6; D gene unclear. The CDR3 totals 22 residues. The germline V and J ends were trimmed by 4 bases and 3 bases, with 31 bases remaining between them. From germline, CDR1 is MDHEN and CDR2 SYDVKM. The CDR3 DNA follows: TGTGCCAGCAGTTCCCCCCGGCAGGTGGACTTACACGCACCTGACTATAATTCACCCCTCCACTTT. As protein: CASSSPRQVDLHAPDYNSPLHF.

This chain uses TRBV27 with TRBJ2-5; 7 nucleotides agree with TRBD2. Trimming at V came to 6 bases and at J to 5 bases, leaving 6 bases not matched to a gene. Germline lookup yields CDR1 MNHEY and CDR2 SMNVEV (reference sequence). This CDR3 is 13 amino acids long. The CDR3: CASRLPGGETQYF. CDR3 coding DNA: TGTGCCAGCAGACTACCCGGGGGGGAGACCCAGTACTTC.

The gene calls are TRBV20-1 and TRBJ1-6; D may be TRBD1 (6 bases). The V end was cut by 3 bases, the J end by 7 bases, with 16 bases between. This CDR3 comprises 15 residues. Germline V CDR1 and CDR2: DFQATT, SNEGSKA (reference sequence). CDR3 in amino acids: CSASLPGQPNSPLHF. CDR3 coding DNA: TGCAGTGCTAGTCTCCCCGGACAGCCCAATTCACCCCTCCACTTT.

The chain has TRBV24-1 and TRBJ2-1, with 9 bases fitting TRBD2. Germline CDR1 KGHDR, CDR2 SFDVKD. The CDR3 is made up of 14 amino acids. Germline trimming cut 9 bases from V and 4 bases from J; bases unmatched to any gene: 6. The CDR3 sequence: CATGAGGLYNEQFF. The CDR3 bases are TGTGCCACCGGGGCGGGGGGGCTGTACAATGAGCAGTTCTTC.

The genes are TRBV4-2 and TRBJ2-3, with D uncertain. Germline CDR1 is LGHNA and CDR2 is YNFKEQ. V was clipped by 0 bases and J by 0 bases, with 19 bases between them. The length of the CDR3 is 19 residues. The chain's CDR3 is CASSQDRLVRYRSTDTQYF. The DNA for the CDR3 is TGTGCCAGCAGCCAAGATCGTCTTGTCAGGTATCGTAGCACAGATACGCAGTATTTT.

The V call is TRBV6-6, the J call TRBJ2-7; the D gene is possibly TRBD1 (6 bases). V was trimmed by 2 bases and J by 0 bases, leaving 14 bases between them. CDR1 is MNHNY and CDR2 is SVGAGI in the germline V gene (reference sequence). The CDR3 extends over 16 amino acids. Written as DNA, the CDR3 is TGTGCCAGCAGTTACCGCGGACAGATGAGCTCCTACGAGCAGTACTTC. This codes for CASSYRGQMSSYEQYF.

The chain couples TRBV6-5 to TRBJ2-7; D perhaps matches TRBD2 (5 bases). This CDR3 spans 14 amino acids. Looked up from germline, CDR1 is MNHEY and CDR2 is SVGAGI. The germline V and J ends were trimmed by 6 bases and 3 bases, with 15 bases remaining between them. Here the CDR3 reads CASRPSGDLYEQYF. The CDR3 DNA reads TGTGCCAGCAGACCTTCCGGGGATCTCTACGAGCAGTACTTC.

This sequence joins TRBV3-1 (or the pseudogene TRBV3-2) and TRBJ1-1; D ambiguous. V was trimmed by 6 bases and J by 10 bases, leaving 15 bases between them. In germline, CDR1 is LGHDT, CDR2 YNNKEL (reference sequence). This CDR3 comprises 12 residues. DNA for the CDR3: TGTGCCAGCAGGTCCGGTCTCAACCCAGCTTTCTTT. Translation: CASRSGLNPAFF.

This chain connects TRBV7-2 to TRBJ2-2; D is perhaps TRBD2 (6 bases). This CDR3 is built from 14 residues. With 8 bases removed from V and 5 bases from J, the gap between germline ends came to 15 bases. CDR1 and CDR2 (germline): SGHTA, FQGNSA. In nucleotides, the CDR3 is TGTGCCAGCCATGGGGCGGGGTGGACCGGGGAGCTGTTTTTT. This sequence encodes CASHGAGWTGELFF. Supplemented by reference TRBV7-2 and TRBJ2-2, the full variable domain reads GAGVSQSPSNKVTEKGKDVELRCDPISGHTALYWYRQSLGQGLEFLIYFQGNSAPDKSGLPSDRFSAERTGGSVSTLTIQRTQQEDSAVYLCASHGAGWTGELFFGEGSRLTVL.

The chain has TRBV3-1 (or the pseudogene TRBV3-2) and TRBJ1-2; a weak D match, TRBD1 (5 bases). The CDR3 is 14 residues long. Germline CDR1 and CDR2: LGHDT and YNNKEL (reference sequence). V lost 0 bases, J lost 7 bases, and 12 bases lay in between. The CDR3 region is CASSQEVAGGGYTF. The CDR3, as DNA: TGTGCCAGCAGCCAAGAAGTGGCCGGGGGTGGCTACACCTTC.

The genes are TRBV5-1 and TRBJ2-7; the match to TRBD2 covers 8 bases. The CDR3 length is 14 residues. The trim removed 3 bases at V and 3 bases at J, leaving 5 bases unmatched. Germline V lookup: CDR1 SGHRS, CDR2 YFSETQ. The CDR3 DNA sequence: TGCGCCAGCAGCTCGACTAGCGAAAGCTACGAGCAGTACTTC. This encodes CASSSTSESYEQYF.

The chain links TRBV3-1 (or the pseudogene TRBV3-2) to TRBJ1-4; no definite D call. The CDR3 totals 15 residues. With 4 bases removed from V and 4 bases from J, the gap between germline ends came to 13 bases. Germline V gives CDR1 LGHDT, CDR2 YNNKEL (reference sequence). CDR3 DNA: TGTGCCAGCAGCCCTAGCGCCAGTAATAATGAAAAACTGTTTTTT. Its translation: CASSPSASNNEKLFF.